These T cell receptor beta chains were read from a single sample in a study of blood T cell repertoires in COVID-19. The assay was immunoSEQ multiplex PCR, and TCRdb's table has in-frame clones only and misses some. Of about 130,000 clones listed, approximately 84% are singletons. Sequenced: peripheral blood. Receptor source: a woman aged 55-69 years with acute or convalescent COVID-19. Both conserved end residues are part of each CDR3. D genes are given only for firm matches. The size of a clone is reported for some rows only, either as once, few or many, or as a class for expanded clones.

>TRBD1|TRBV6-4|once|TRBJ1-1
CASSEWTGGEAFF
TGTGCCAGCAGTGAATGGACAGGGGGTGAAGCTTTCTTT
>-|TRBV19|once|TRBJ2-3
CASKGDQRDTQYF
TGTGCCAGTAAGGGGGATCAACGAGATACGCAGTATTTT
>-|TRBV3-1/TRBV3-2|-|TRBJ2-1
CASSHADRGEQFF
TGTGCCAGCAGCCATGCTGACAGAGGTGAGCAGTTCTTC
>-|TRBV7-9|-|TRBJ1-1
CASSLSGSTEAFF
TGTGCCAGCAGCTTATCAGGGTCCACTGAAGCTTTCTTT
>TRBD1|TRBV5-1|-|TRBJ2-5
CASSWKIRDRQETQYF
TGCGCCAGCAGCTGGAAGATCCGGGACAGGCAAGAGACCCAGTACTTC
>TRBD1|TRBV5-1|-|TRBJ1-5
CASSLTGGGPQHF
TGCGCCAGCAGCTTGACAGGGGGAGGGCCCCAGCATTTT
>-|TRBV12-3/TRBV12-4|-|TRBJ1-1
CASSIQDEAFF
TGTGCCAGCAGCATACAGGATGAAGCTTTCTTT
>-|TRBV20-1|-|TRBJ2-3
CSAMIFRAQYF
TGCAGTGCCATGATCTTTCGGGCGCAGTATTTT
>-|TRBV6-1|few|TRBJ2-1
CASSEWTQQFF
TGTGCCAGCAGTGAATGGACACAGCAGTTCTTC
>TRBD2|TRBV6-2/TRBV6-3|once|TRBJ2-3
CASSPHGGGANTQYF
TGTGCCAGCAGTCCGCACGGCGGGGGGGCCAATACGCAGTATTTT